The present entry profiles one T cell receptor beta chain with its context. The target of this receptor is not known. No base quality information exists; no much larger clone differs at one position. These data come from a study of CD8 T cells in Susac syndrome (dated by TCRdb to the late 2010s). Looking at the study overall: Repertoire sequencing was used to test whether CD8+ T cell activation and differentiation in Susac syndrome was antigen driven. Clonality of the CD8+ T cell repertoire was compared between 11 to 12 healthy donors, approximately 14 Susac syndrome patients and 15 multiple sclerosis patients.

Points the paper makes about the study in general: The TCR sequencing and HLA analysis was acknowledged to have included a relatively small number of individuals.

RNA was extracted using the RNeasy kit, and about 0.5 to 1 microgram was reverse transcribed with random hexamers. TCR beta CDR3 regions were amplified with the immunoSEQ multiplex PCR assay covering 54 Vbeta and 13 Jbeta segments. Bias from PCR amplification was corrected by using a synthetic template baseline for primer optimization and for computational correction. The study's processing was this. Reads were annotated to V, D and J genes per IMGT and analyzed with immunoSEQ Analyzer, keeping only productive sequences. Clonality was computed as one minus Shannon entropy normalized by log2 of the number of productive unique sequences. For each patient and control, public and private clones were evaluated among the 100 most prevalent clones. Clones were defined as Susac-specific if absent from the healthy and MS cohorts, from around 1,000 published viral clones and from other ImmuneACCESS disease sequences. TCRdb handled the public reads itself, with Q25 trimming in fastp and clone calling in MiXCR, and kept productive beta chains. CDR3 protein duplicates are merged, each entry listing the most common genes and DNA. TCRdb's processing, not the authors' own work, is the source of the V and J calls. The sample table shows 250,000 to 300,000 distinct CDR3 sequences, and approximately 85% are seen once. The leading ten clones occupy roughly 0.22% of the sample.

Peripheral blood CD8+ and CD4+ T cells from healthy donors, Susac syndrome patients and multiple sclerosis patients were profiled by high-throughput TCR beta sequencing. Multiple sclerosis controls were treatment-naive patients with stable or active relapsing-remitting disease fulfilling revised McDonald criteria. Bulk CD8+ and CD4+ T cells were purified by magnetic negative isolation, while CD8+ TEMRA cells were enriched using FACS. Blood was drawn into EDTA tubes, processed within 24 hours, and PBMCs were isolated by density gradient centrifugation. PBMCs intended for TCR sequencing were cryopreserved in liquid nitrogen and thawed later in a water bath at 37 degrees C. A purity of at least 90% was achieved for sorted or isolated CD4+, CD8+ and CD8+ TEMRA cells. From the cysteine through the phenylalanine, the CDR3 covers 16 amino acids. Just the 48-base CDR3 DNA is kept, in frame starting at base 1. Here V drops 1 base and J drops 2 bases, and the junction holds 7 bases not matched to any gene. According to the germline V gene, CDR1 reads SNHLY and CDR2 reads FYNNEI.

The source material was CD8+ T cells from PBMCs. Rearrangement joined TRBV2 to TRBJ2-7; 8 bases in the middle match TRBD2. The clonotype originates from a human donor with multiple sclerosis. The nucleotides are TGTGCCAGCAGTGAAGGGACTAGCATCGGTCCCTACGAGCAGTACTTC. This translates into CASSEGTSIGPYEQYF. With the portions outside the CDR3 filled from the reference TRBV2 and TRBJ2-7 genes, the complete variable region becomes EPEVTQTPSHQVTQMGQEVILRCVPISNHLYFYWYRQILGQKVEFLVSFYNNEISEKSEIFDDQFSVERPDGSNFTLKIRSTKLEDSAMYFCASSEGTSIGPYEQYFGPGTRLTVT.